The next 22 T cell receptor beta chains were all read from a single sample in a study of tumor-infiltrating lymphocytes in primary liver carcinoma. With approximately 500 ng total RNA as template and a constant-region primer, TCR beta cDNA was made. A slightly modified ARM-PCR protocol with three nested multiplex PCR rounds produced these TCR beta libraries. In the first two PCR rounds, TRBV1-TRBV30 forward primers were paired with a C-beta reverse primer, and each round lasted 10 cycles. A single record per CDR3 protein comes from TCRdb applying MiXCR to the multiplex PCR reads. The table records approximately 120,000 distinct CDR3 sequences, 60% to 75% of them present only once. The tissue used was unsorted bulk material of roughly 17-33 mg. RNA and DNA were co-extracted from it with the AllPrep DNA/RNA mini kit. Sample: liver tumor tissue from sampling region 3. The subset is: tumor region T3, left-lateral pole. These receptor sequences come from a woman aged 55-69 years with primary liver carcinoma and hepatitis B virus infection.

J is TRBJ2-1 and V is TRBV6-1; 7 bases align to TRBD2. Germline loops: CDR1 MNHNS, CDR2 SASEGT. V shed 4 bases and J 2 bases; nucleotides not matched to a gene: 8. The CDR3 is 16 residues long. CDR3 sequence reads: CASSGRLALTYNEQFF. For the CDR3, the DNA is TGTGCCAGCAGTGGTAGACTAGCTCTCACCTACAATGAGCAGTTCTTC.

CDR3 residues: CSAPRDRAYYGYTF. CDR3 sequence (DNA): TGCAGTGCTCCCCGGGACAGGGCATACTATGGCTACACCTTC. The chain combines TRBV20-1 with TRBJ1-2, with 9 bases that match TRBD1. The V gene end was trimmed by 5 bases and the J gene end by 3 bases; junction bases not matched to a gene: 7. Germline V gene sequence: CDR1 DFQATT, CDR2 SNEGSKA (reference sequence). The CDR3 runs 14 residues.

To note about this clonotype: The junction departs from the called germline gene at one end, perhaps through a read error. J is TRBJ2-7 and V is TRBV11-2; D unclear. This CDR3 has 12 residues. Germline V CDR1 and CDR2: SGHAT, FQNNGV. CDR3 loop: CVSSHIRREQYF. CDR3 nucleotide sequence: TGTGTCAGCAGCCACATTAGACGCGAGCAGTACTTC.

A remark on this clonotype: Sequence at one end of the junction differs from germline and may be a read error. This rearrangement joins TRBV7-9 to TRBJ2-7; TRBD1 matches 8 bases. Germline V CDR1 and CDR2: SEHNR, FQNEAQ (reference sequence). This CDR3 has 15 amino acids. The DNA for the CDR3 is TGTGCCAGGAGCTCGGACAGGGTCAGTTCCTACGAGCACTACTTC. Translation gives CARSSDRVSSYEHYF.

As for this clonotype: A read error may be the cause here, since a much bigger clone is one base away. The chain joins TRBV10-3 to TRBJ2-7, with a possible D match to TRBD2 (5 bases). With 0 bases removed from V and 11 bases from J, the gap between germline ends came to 17 bases. Germline values: CDR1 ENHRY, CDR2 SYGVKD. This CDR3 has 14 amino acids. CDR3 protein: CAISESAGLDNEYF. The CDR3 DNA sequence: TGTGCCATCAGTGAGTCGGCGGGTCTTGACAACGAGTACTTC.

This clonotype was seen only a few times. V and J are TRBV28 and TRBJ2-2, with D unresolved. Germline CDR1 MDHEN, CDR2 SYDVKM. This CDR3 comprises 14 residues. Trimming stripped 3 bases from V and 3 bases from J, with 8 bases between. The CDR3 here is CASSFPRYTGELFF. The CDR3 nucleotides are TGTGCCAGCAGTTTCCCCCGATACACCGGGGAGCTGTTTTTT.

Comments on this clonotype: A much bigger clone sits one base away, suggesting this may be a read error. The chain couples TRBV4-1 to TRBJ1-1; D call uncertain. Germline V lookup: CDR1 MGHRA, CDR2 YSYEKL. The CDR3 totals 14 residues. The CDR3 sequence is CASSQVRGQPEALF. In DNA, the CDR3 is TGCGCCAGCAGCCAAGTCCGCGGGCAGCCAGAAGCTTTATTT.

Regarding this clonotype: Since a much larger clone is just one base distant, this may be a read error. Because the CDR3 is missing its conserved closing phenylalanine or tryptophan, this is likely a read error. This CDR3 reads CASSLTGGVGAFS. The DNA of the CDR3 is TGTGCCAGCAGCCTGACAGGGGGGGTCGGAGCTTTCTCT. The chain joins TRBV12-3 or TRBV12-4 to TRBJ1-1; TRBD1 agrees at 9 bases. The J segment lost 10 bases and the V segment lost 6 bases, leaving 9 bases of the junction unmatched. CDR3 length: 13 residues.

Comments on this clonotype: It may be a read error: a sequence one base away is much more abundant. The gene calls are TRBV4-2 and TRBJ1-2, with 11 bases identical to TRBD1. V was clipped by 0 bases and J by 8 bases; unmatched bases: 14. The CDR3 sequence is 18 residues long. Germline CDR1 is LGHNA and CDR2 is YNFKEQ. The CDR3 nucleotides read TGTGCCAGCAGCCAAGATACGGGACAGGGGGTTAACGGCGGGGGCTACACCTTC. Its protein is CASSQDTGQGVNGGGYTF.

Turning to this clonotype: A much larger clone differs from this one at a single base, so this may be a read error. The V call is TRBV13, the J call TRBJ2-1; 7 bases map to TRBD2. Germline assignment: CDR1 PRHDT and CDR2 FYEKMQ (reference sequence). This CDR3 has 15 residues. As DNA, the CDR3 is TGTGCCAGCAGCTTCCGACTAGCTAGGTACAATGGGCAGTTCTTC. Encoded protein: CASSFRLARYNGQFF.

In this sample, this clonotype turned up many times. V is TRBV29-1 and J is TRBJ2-2; weak D call: TRBD1 (6 bases). The CDR3 totals 14 residues. Looked up from germline, CDR1 is SQVTM and CDR2 is ANQGSEA. Trimming shortened V by 5 bases and J by 4 bases, and 14 bases separated the two germline ends. In nucleotides, the CDR3 is TGCAGCGTTCGGTCAGGGGTGAGCACCGGGGAGCTGTTTTTT. This sequence encodes CSVRSGVSTGELFF.

Of note for this clonotype: Germline and junction disagree at one end, which may indicate a read error. The chain couples TRBV11-3 to TRBJ2-1, with D unclear. The CDR3 totals 13 residues. Germline CDR1 and CDR2: SGHNT and YENEEA. This chain's CDR3 is CACSLGTYNEQFF. The CDR3 nucleotides are TGTGCCTGCAGCTTAGGAACTTACAATGAGCAGTTCTTC.

As to this clonotype: Germline is not matched at one junction end, which may reflect a read error. The chain recombines TRBV6-1 with TRBJ2-7, with 9 bases lining up with TRBD1. The CDR3 has 17 residues. The germline V gene has CDR1 MNHNS and CDR2 SASEGT. The CDR3 reads CASSSKIGTGTSYVQYF. The CDR3, as DNA: TGTGCCAGTAGTTCTAAAATTGGGACAGGGACCTCCTACGTGCAGTACTTC.

This clonotype was detected many times. The V and J genes are TRBV6-1 and TRBJ1-2; D perhaps matches TRBD1 (5 bases). This CDR3 is built from 12 residues. The V gene lost 5 bases and the J gene lost 7 bases, with 11 bases spanning the gap. In germline, CDR1 is MNHNS, CDR2 SASEGT. CDR3 nucleotide sequence: TGTGCCAGCAGTTCGCAGGGTCTTGGCTACACCTTC. Translated: CASSSQGLGYTF.

This chain links TRBV6-5 with TRBJ1-1; 7 bases are shared with TRBD1. The CDR3 has 16 residues. Trimming removed 0 bases from V and 5 bases from J; junction bases left unmatched: 9. Germline CDR1 MNHEY, CDR2 SVGAGI. The CDR3 spells CASSYSSTGLVTEAFF. Written as DNA, the CDR3 is TGTGCCAGCAGTTACTCATCGACAGGGCTGGTGACTGAAGCTTTCTTT.

This clonotype was seen at least ten times. CDR3 sequence reads: CASSQGTPSYNEQFF. CDR3 nucleotides: TGTGCCAGCAGCCAAGGGACCCCCTCCTACAATGAGCAGTTCTTC. The rearrangement links TRBV14 to TRBJ2-1; D gene uncertain. Per the germline V gene, CDR1 is SGHDN and CDR2 is FVKESK. The CDR3 has 15 residues. V gave up 1 base and J gave up 0 bases, with 7 bases separating them. Supplemented by reference TRBV14 and TRBJ2-1, the full variable domain reads EAGVTQFPSHSVIEKGQTVTLRCDPISGHDNLYWYRRVMGKEIKFLLHFVKESKQDESGMPNNRFLAERTGGTYSTLKVQPAELEDSGVYFCASSQGTPSYNEQFFGPGTRLTVL.

Details on this clonotype: One end of the junction varies from germline; a read error may be responsible. This chain uses TRBV4-1 with TRBJ2-7, with D perhaps matching TRBD1 or TRBD2 (6 bases each). The CDR3 totals 18 residues. Germline V gene lookup returns CDR1 MGHRA and CDR2 YSYEKL. The CDR3 DNA reads TGTGCCAACAGCCAAGATCTTATCGACAGGATCCCAGCGGGCGAGCAGTACTTC. Translated, it gives CANSQDLIDRIPAGEQYF.

As to this clonotype: The junction differs from germline at one of its ends, possibly a read error. This sequence joins TRBV11-2 and TRBJ2-3, with 13 bases identical to TRBD2. Germline V gene lookup returns CDR1 SGHAT and CDR2 FQNNGV. The CDR3 is 18 amino acids. The CDR3 protein is CASRSGLAGVLSTDPQYF. The CDR3 DNA follows: TGTGCCAGCAGATCTGGACTAGCGGGAGTACTGAGCACAGATCCGCAGTATTTT.

This clonotype occurred once. This may stem from a read error, because a much larger clone lies one nucleotide away. This chain links TRBV28 with TRBJ1-2, with D possibly TRBD1 on 6 matching bases. The germline V gene has CDR1 MDHEN and CDR2 SYDVKM. The CDR3 contains 14 residues. CDR3 protein: CACSFGSGQHGYTF. The CDR3 DNA sequence: TGTGCCTGCAGTTTCGGTTCGGGACAACATGGCTACACCTTC.

This clonotype has at least ten counts. The chain couples TRBV5-1 to TRBJ1-5; no reliable D call. The CDR3 length is 14 residues. Trimming stripped 4 bases from V and 2 bases from J, with 10 bases between. The germline gives CDR1 SGHRS, CDR2 YFSETQ. The CDR3 protein is CASSEGGGNQPQHF. The CDR3 region has the DNA TGCGCCAGCAGCGAAGGAGGTGGCAATCAGCCCCAGCATTTT.

At least ten counts were recorded for this clonotype. This rearrangement joins TRBV5-1 to TRBJ2-7; 10 nucleotides match TRBD2. J gave up 4 bases and V 3 bases, and 7 bases lay outside the gene matches. The CDR3 covers 15 residues. Germline loops: CDR1 SGHRS, CDR2 YFSETQ. The DNA for the CDR3 is TGCGCCAGCAGCTGGGGACTAGCGCAGAAATACGAGCAGTACTTC. Translating it yields CASSWGLAQKYEQYF.

This clonotype was detected ten times or more. The chain combines TRBV29-1 with TRBJ1-2; no clear D. CDR1 is SQVTM, CDR2 ANQGSEA, per germline. V lost 3 bases, J lost 4 bases, and 9 bases lay in between. This CDR3 is built from 12 residues. CDR3 sequence reads: CSVESLGYGYTF. CDR3 nucleotides: TGCAGCGTTGAGTCGTTAGGCTATGGCTACACCTTC.